The clone carrying this T cell receptor (beta chain) showed up just a few times. Antigen unknown. V dropped 6 bases and J dropped 11; count of bases not matched to a gene: 14. The CDR3 totals 14 residues. CDR1 is SGHTA and CDR2 is FQGTGA in the germline V gene. PCR involved 60 Vbeta and 13 Jbeta primers. Clones were sequenced by immunoSEQ multiplex PCR, and TCRdb holds only the in-frame ones, with some missing. Of around 200,000 clones listed, 84% are singletons. The sample is drawn from a study of cytomegalovirus exposure and HLA in healthy donors. At the level of the study: In terms of ancestry, the Caucasian-associated cluster contained 75% to 90% of the roughly 400 genotyped donors. Study-wide points: After further analysis at a later stage, roughly 15,000 TCR beta sequences were associated with HLA alleles at 0.05 false discovery rate. A list of 150 or so TCR beta chains associated with cytomegalovirus was given.

This sequence originates from a girl aged 2 to 10 in good health and CMV-seropositive. The chain couples TRBV7-3 to TRBJ1-1, with 8 bases aligning to TRBD1. Input material: PBMCs. CDR3 in amino acids: CASSSSGQDPYAFF. CDR3 coding DNA: TGTGCCAGCAGTTCCTCGGGACAGGACCCTTACGCTTTCTTT. The variable domain in full, completed from reference TRBV7-3 and TRBJ1-1, reads GAGVSQTPSNKVTEKGKYVELRCDPISGHTALYWYRQSLGQGPEFLIYFQGTGAADDSGLPNDRFFAVRPEGSVSTLKIQRTERGDSAVYLCASSSSGQDPYAFFGQGTRLTVV.